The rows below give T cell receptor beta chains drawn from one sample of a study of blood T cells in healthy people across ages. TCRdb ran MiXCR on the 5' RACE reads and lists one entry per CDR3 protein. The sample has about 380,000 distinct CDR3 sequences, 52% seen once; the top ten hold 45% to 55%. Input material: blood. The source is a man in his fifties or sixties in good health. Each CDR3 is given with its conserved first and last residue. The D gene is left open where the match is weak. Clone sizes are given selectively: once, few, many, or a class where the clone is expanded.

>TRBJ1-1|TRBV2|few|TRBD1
CASSERGLGLNTEAFF
TGTGCCAGCAGTGAAAGGGGGCTGGGGCTGAACACTGAAGCTTTCTTT
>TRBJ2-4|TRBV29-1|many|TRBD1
CSVERQGKNIQYF
TGCAGCGTTGAAAGACAGGGAAAAAACATTCAGTACTTC
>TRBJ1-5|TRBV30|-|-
CAWSRTDRGRPQHF
TGTGCCTGGAGCCGGACGGACCGGGGCCGGCCCCAGCATTTT
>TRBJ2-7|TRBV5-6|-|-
CASSFNLELGEQYF
TGTGCCAGCAGCTTTAATCTGGAGCTCGGCGAGCAGTACTTC
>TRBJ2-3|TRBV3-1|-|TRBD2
CASSLERTSGRLKDTQYF
TGTGCCAGCAGCCTCGAGCGGACTAGCGGGCGCCTCAAAGATACGCAGTATTTT
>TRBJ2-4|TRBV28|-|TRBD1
CASSSPGQSAKNIQYF
TGTGCCAGCAGTTCACCGGGACAGTCAGCCAAAAACATTCAGTACTTC
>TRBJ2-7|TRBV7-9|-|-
CASSSPGRPYEQYF
TGTGCCAGCAGCTCCCCGGGACGGCCTTACGAGCAGTACTTC
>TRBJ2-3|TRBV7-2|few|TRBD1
CASSHGPDRADTQYF
TGTGCCAGCAGCCACGGCCCCGACAGGGCGGATACGCAGTATTTT
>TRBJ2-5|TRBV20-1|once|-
CSARDRVAMETQYF
TGCAGTGCTAGAGATCGGGTGGCGATGGAGACCCAGTACTTC
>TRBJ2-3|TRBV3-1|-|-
CASSQEGSPGTWNTDTQYF
TGTGCCAGCAGCCAAGAGGGCAGCCCAGGGACTTGGAACACAGATACGCAGTATTTT
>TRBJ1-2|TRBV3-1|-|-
CASSQIKGAGYTF
TGTGCCAGCAGCCAAATTAAGGGAGCGGGCTACACCTTC
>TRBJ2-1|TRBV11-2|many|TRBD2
CASSLVGTRPNNEQFF
TGTGCCAGCAGCTTAGTTGGGACTAGGCCTAACAATGAGCAGTTCTTC
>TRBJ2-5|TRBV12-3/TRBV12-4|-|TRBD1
CASSPTGEETQYF
TGTGCCAGCAGCCCCACAGGGGAAGAGACCCAGTACTTC
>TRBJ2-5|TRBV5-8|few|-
CASSPPGASQETQYF
TGTGCCAGCAGCCCTCCGGGAGCCTCGCAAGAGACCCAGTACTTC
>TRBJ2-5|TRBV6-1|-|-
CASSGAITRQETQYF
TGTGCCAGCAGTGGGGCAATTACCCGACAAGAGACCCAGTACTTC
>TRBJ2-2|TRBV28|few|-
CASSSSQGSGIFGELFF
TGTGCCAGCAGTTCCAGCCAGGGGTCCGGTATCTTTGGGGAGCTGTTTTTT
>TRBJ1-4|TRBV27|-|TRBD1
CASSLFGTGGSTNEKLFF
TGTGCCAGCAGTTTATTCGGGACAGGGGGATCAACTAATGAAAAACTGTTTTTT
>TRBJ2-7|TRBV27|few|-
CASSKKDSTYEQYF
TGTGCCAGCAGTAAAAAGGATTCAACCTACGAGCAGTACTTC
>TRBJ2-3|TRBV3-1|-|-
CASSQVGGEADTQYF
TGTGCCAGCAGCCAAGTTGGGGGAGAGGCAGATACGCAGTATTTT
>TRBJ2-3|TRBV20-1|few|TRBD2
CSATLAGGSTDTQYF
TGCAGTGCTACCCTAGCGGGAGGGAGCACAGATACGCAGTATTTT
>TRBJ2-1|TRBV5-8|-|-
CASTTTQTKEQFF
TGTGCCAGCACTACCACTCAAACCAAGGAGCAGTTCTTC
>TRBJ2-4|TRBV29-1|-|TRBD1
CSAGTGANIQYF
TGCAGCGCAGGGACAGGGGCAAACATTCAGTACTTC
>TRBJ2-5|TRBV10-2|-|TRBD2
CASTTTSGGLETQYF
TGCGCCAGCACCACAACTAGCGGGGGGCTAGAGACCCAGTACTTC
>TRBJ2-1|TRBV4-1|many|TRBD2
CASSQILRLAGVHNEQFF
TGCGCCAGCAGCCAAATTCTCAGACTAGCGGGAGTACACAATGAGCAGTTCTTC
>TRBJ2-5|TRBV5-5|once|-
CASNPRETRAETQYF
TGTGCCAGCAACCCGAGGGAGACTCGGGCGGAGACCCAGTACTTC
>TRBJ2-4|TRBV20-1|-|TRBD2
CSARLVREDIQYF
TGCAGTGCTAGATTGGTCCGGGAGGACATTCAGTACTTC
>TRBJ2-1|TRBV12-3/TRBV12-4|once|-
CASSFGTGSGTSGDEQFF
TGTGCCAGCAGTTTTGGTACGGGGTCGGGGACTTCAGGGGATGAGCAGTTCTTC
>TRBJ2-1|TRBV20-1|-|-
CSASHHEQFF
TGCAGTGCCTCGCACCACGAGCAGTTCTTC
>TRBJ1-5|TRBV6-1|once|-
CASSEVGGYNQPQHF
TGTGCCAGCAGTGAAGTAGGCGGATACAATCAGCCCCAGCATTTT
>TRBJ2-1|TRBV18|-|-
CASSPVSVSYNEQFF
TGTGCCAGCTCACCAGTTAGCGTCTCCTACAATGAGCAGTTCTTC
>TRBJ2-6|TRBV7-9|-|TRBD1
CASSSWTGAASGANVLTF
TGTGCCAGCAGCTCGTGGACAGGGGCCGCCTCTGGGGCCAACGTCCTGACTTTC
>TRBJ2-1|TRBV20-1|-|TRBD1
CSADRDRGLYNEQFF
TGCAGTGCAGACCGGGACAGGGGACTATACAATGAGCAGTTCTTC
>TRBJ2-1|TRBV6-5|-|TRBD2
CASSSILAGLYNEQFF
TGTGCCAGCAGTTCCATCCTAGCGGGACTCTACAATGAGCAGTTCTTC
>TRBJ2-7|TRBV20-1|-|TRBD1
CSARDTGTGAYEQYF
TGCAGTGCTAGAGATACCGGGACAGGGGCCTACGAGCAGTACTTC
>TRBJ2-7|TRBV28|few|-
CASTPSGQGYEQYF
TGTGCCAGCACACCTTCGGGGCAGGGATACGAGCAGTACTTC